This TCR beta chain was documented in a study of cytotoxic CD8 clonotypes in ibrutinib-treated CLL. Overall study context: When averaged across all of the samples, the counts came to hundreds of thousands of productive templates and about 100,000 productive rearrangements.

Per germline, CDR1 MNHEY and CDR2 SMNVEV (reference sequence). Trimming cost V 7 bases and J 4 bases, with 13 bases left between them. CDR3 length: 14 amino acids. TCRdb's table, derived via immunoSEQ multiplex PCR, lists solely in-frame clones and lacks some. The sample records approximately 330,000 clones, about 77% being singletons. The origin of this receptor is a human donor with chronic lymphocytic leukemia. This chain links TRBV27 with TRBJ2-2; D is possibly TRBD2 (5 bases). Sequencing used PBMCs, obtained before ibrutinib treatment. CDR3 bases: TGTGCCAGCACGGTGTTGGCGGGCACCGGGGAGCTGTTTTTT. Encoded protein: CASTVLAGTGELFF.